The 10 T cell receptor beta chains reported below all come from one sample, sequenced in a study of blood T cell repertoires in COVID-19. Some clones are missing from TCRdb's copy, which holds only in-frame ones; the method was immunoSEQ multiplex PCR. The table has hundreds of thousands of clones, around 84% seen once. Sequenced material: PBMCs or T cells enriched from blood (not recorded which). The source is a woman in her thirties or forties who had recovered from COVID-19.

The chain carries TRBV10-1 and TRBJ2-3; 7 nucleotides line up with TRBD2. CDR3 size: 15 residues. Germline V gene data show CDR1 as WNHNN and CDR2 as SYGVQD (reference sequence). V lost 3 bases and J lost 4; bases outside the gene matches: 7. The CDR3 coding sequence is TGCGCCAGCAGTGATTACGGCGGGAGTTCAGATACGCAGTATTTT. Its protein product is CASSDYGGSSDTQYF.

CDR3 residues: CASTHQAAGTNNEQFF. The CDR3, as DNA: TGTGCCAGCACCCACCAAGCCGCGGGGACCAACAATGAGCAGTTCTTC. This chain links TRBV14 with TRBJ2-1; tentatively, D is TRBD2 (6 bases). The CDR3 length is 16 residues. The V gene lost 7 bases and the J gene lost 5 bases, with 21 bases spanning the gap. The germline V gene encodes CDR1 SGHDN and CDR2 FVKESK.

This rearrangement joins TRBV19 to TRBJ1-1, with D unclear. V lost 3 bases, J lost 1 base, and 12 bases lay in between. The CDR3 loop spans 15 amino acids. From germline, CDR1 is LNHDA and CDR2 SQIVND (reference sequence). In DNA, the CDR3 is TGTGCCAGTAGTATCCAGGATCGAGCGAACACTGAAGCTTTCTTT. This sequence encodes CASSIQDRANTEAFF.

The CDR3 sequence: CASRFSGGELGYEQYF. As DNA, the CDR3 is TGTGCAAGTCGCTTCTCTGGCGGGGAGCTAGGCTACGAGCAGTACTTC. The rearrangement uses TRBV12-2 and TRBJ2-7; the DNA was not used to check the table's D call, TRBD2. TRBV12-2 is described as a pseudogene. This CDR3 is built from 16 residues.

This chain joins TRBV6-5 and TRBJ2-1, with 10 nucleotides matching TRBD2. Germline V gene data show CDR1 as MNHEY and CDR2 as SVGAGI. The CDR3 has 16 amino acids. V shed 2 bases, J shed 2 bases, and the junction held 3 bases outside the gene matches. The DNA of the CDR3 is TGTGCCAGCAGTTACGCTGGGACTAGCGCCTACAATGAGCAGTTCTTC. Translated: CASSYAGTSAYNEQFF.

The chain recombines TRBV11-2 with TRBJ2-7; D might be TRBD2 (6 bases). The CDR3 contains 16 residues. Germline V gene data show CDR1 as SGHAT and CDR2 as FQNNGV. V lost 1 base to trimming and J lost 4 bases, with 17 bases between them. CDR3 residues: CASSLASSRGTYEQYF. The CDR3, as DNA: TGTGCCAGCAGCTTAGCGTCTAGCCGAGGGACTTACGAGCAGTACTTC.

The V and J genes are TRBV28 and TRBJ2-7; 9 bases agree with TRBD2. V dropped 6 bases and J dropped 1; count of bases not matched to a gene: 7. This CDR3 has 15 residues. Germline assignment: CDR1 MDHEN and CDR2 SYDVKM. CDR3 residues: CASSERLAESYEQYV. Written as DNA, the CDR3 is TGTGCCAGCAGCGAGCGACTAGCGGAATCCTACGAGCAGTACGTC.

This clone came up a few times. This rearrangement joins TRBV7-3 to TRBJ2-3; 8 bases are a match to TRBD2. Per germline, CDR1 SGHTA and CDR2 FQGTGA. The CDR3 has 17 amino acids. With V trimmed by 4 bases and J by 7 bases, 16 bases remained unmatched. The CDR3 protein is CASSSGPQAGVTHTQYF. The DNA for the CDR3 is TGTGCCAGCAGCTCCGGGCCCCAAGCGGGAGTTACACATACGCAGTATTTT.

V is TRBV18 and J is TRBJ2-3, with TRBD1 matching over 9 bases. This CDR3 is 15 amino acids long. The V gene end was trimmed by 2 bases and the J gene end by 6 bases; junction bases not matched to a gene: 6. Germline values: CDR1 KGHSH, CDR2 LQKENI. CDR3 sequence: CASSPNTGGADTQYF. The CDR3, as DNA: TGTGCCAGCTCACCAAACACAGGGGGCGCGGATACGCAGTATTTT. Drawing the rest from reference TRBV18 and TRBJ2-3, the complete variable domain is NAGVMQNPRHLVRRRGQEARLRCSPMKGHSHVYWYRQLPEEGLKFMVYLQKENIIDESGMPKERFSAEFPKEGPSILRIQQVVRGDSAAYFCASSPNTGGADTQYFGPGTRLTVL.

Only one count was recorded for this clone. The chain recombines TRBV27 with TRBJ2-1; 7 bases map to TRBD2. Unmatched junction bases numbered 12, after V lost 5 bases and J lost 5 bases. The germline gives CDR1 MNHEY, CDR2 SMNVEV (reference sequence). The CDR3 has 16 residues. The CDR3 DNA is TGTGCCAGCAGTACTCGGAGGGAGCGGGGAAACAATGAGCAGTTCTTC. Encoded protein: CASSTRRERGNNEQFF.